The 7 T cell receptor beta chains listed next were all sequenced from one sample in a study of radiation and T cells in renal cell carcinoma. Profiled with immunoSEQ multiplex PCR; TCRdb holds only in-frame clones, not every one. Here the sample spans some 50,000 clones, 65% to 90% being singletons. Time point: baseline pretreatment blood. As to treatment: 15 Gy SBRT to primary tumor, nephrectomy 4 weeks later. Material: blood, obtained from a patient whose treatment included radiotherapy and nephrectomy. The receptors stem from a woman aged 70-85 years with renal cell carcinoma.

This clone was seen a few times. This sequence joins TRBV7-2 and TRBJ1-5; D is ambiguous. CDR1 is SGHTA and CDR2 is FQGNSA in the germline V gene. Trimming removed 3 bases at V and 7 bases at J, with 7 bases between. This CDR3 has 12 residues. CDR3 in amino acids: CASSFLEQPQHF. The DNA for the CDR3 is TGTGCCAGCAGCTTCCTCGAACAGCCCCAGCATTTT.

This clone has more than one count but fewer than ten. The V call is TRBV4-1, the J call TRBJ2-2; the D gene could be TRBD1 or TRBD2 (5 bases each). CDR3 size: 17 residues. V was cut by 3 bases and J by 5 bases, with 19 bases left in between. The germline V gene encodes CDR1 MGHRA and CDR2 YSYEKL. The CDR3 DNA reads TGCGCCAGCAGCCAGGTAGAATGGGGCCCGGGGACCGGGGAGCTGTTTTTT. Translating it yields CASSQVEWGPGTGELFF.

The chain combines TRBV19 with TRBJ2-1; D not resolved. The CDR3 loop spans 14 amino acids. V lost 2 bases, J lost 9 bases, and 14 bases lay in between. The V gene's germline CDR1 is LNHDA and CDR2 SQIVND (reference sequence). CDR3 protein: CASSIIGLYVEQFF. CDR3 bases: TGTGCCAGTAGTATAATAGGCCTATACGTTGAGCAGTTCTTC.

The rearrangement links TRBV6-1 to TRBJ1-2; possible D gene TRBD1, 5 bases. Germline V gives CDR1 MNHNS, CDR2 SASEGT. Between the trimmed V and J ends, which lost 8 bases and 6 bases, there was a span of 19 bases. The CDR3 sequence is 14 residues long. The CDR3 region has the DNA TGTGCCAGCGGGGCCTCAATAAGCAGGAATGGCTACACCTTC. This sequence encodes CASGASISRNGYTF.

The gene calls are TRBV5-1 and TRBJ1-1, with unresolved D. Germline V CDR1 and CDR2: SGHRS, YFSETQ. CDR3 length: 14 residues. With 4 bases removed from V and 1 base from J, the gap between germline ends came to 11 bases. This CDR3 is CASSPQAGNTEAFF. In DNA form, the CDR3 reads TGCGCCAGCAGCCCCCAAGCGGGGAACACTGAAGCTTTCTTT. The full variable domain, with the rest looked up from reference TRBV5-1 and TRBJ1-1, is KAGVTQTPRYLIKTRGQQVTLSCSPISGHRSVSWYQQTPGQGLQFLFEYFSETQRNKGNFPGRFSGRQFSNSRSEMNVSTLELGDSALYLCASSPQAGNTEAFFGQGTRLTVV.

The genes are TRBV9 and TRBJ2-1, with 8 bases fitting TRBD1. V dropped 4 bases and J dropped 0; count of bases not matched to a gene: 9. There are 17 residues in the CDR3. Germline V lookup: CDR1 SGDLS, CDR2 YYNGEE. CDR3 sequence (DNA): TGTGCCAGCAGCTCTAGGGGCGGGACAGGCTCCTACAATGAGCAGTTCTTC. Protein: CASSSRGGTGSYNEQFF.

This clone has a single count. The V call is TRBV27, the J call TRBJ2-2; unclear D gene. Germline CDR1 MNHEY, CDR2 SMNVEV (reference sequence). The V end was cut by 7 bases, the J end by 7 bases, with 13 bases between. The CDR3 sequence is 13 residues long. CDR3 bases: TGTGCCAGCATATCAGGTTACAGCGGGGAGCTGTTTTTT. Translating gives CASISGYSGELFF.